Each of the 9 T cell receptor beta chains below was sequenced from the same sample in a study of OX40 agonist ivuxolimab in advanced cancers. Assay used: immunoSEQ multiplex PCR; TCRdb lists only in-frame clones, some missing. The table shows fewer than 80,000 clones, with over 65% occurring only once. The sample consisted of CD4+ or CD8+ T cells sorted from blood, taken in a trial of the OX40 agonist ivuxolimab. These TCRs come from an adult with an advanced solid tumor such as melanoma, head and neck, liver or kidney cancer.

The rearrangement joins TRBV4-3 to TRBJ2-7, with TRBD1 matching 7 bases. This CDR3 spans 14 amino acids. The V gene end was trimmed by 4 bases and the J gene end by 3 bases; junction bases not matched to a gene: 6. Germline CDR1 is LGHNA and CDR2 is YSLEER. The CDR3 DNA follows: TGCGCCAGCAGCCGTTGGGGGACAGACTACGAGCAGTACTTC. Translation: CASSRWGTDYEQYF.

The chain combines TRBV6-5 with TRBJ1-4; no reliable D call. The CDR3 length is 13 residues. Trimming pared 6 bases from V and 6 bases from J, leaving 11 bases between. Germline-derived CDR1 and CDR2 are MNHEY and SVGAGI. CDR3 nucleotide sequence: TGTGCCAGCAGCCTCCGGGGAGATGAAAAACTGTTTTTT. It codes for CASSLRGDEKLFF.

The genes are TRBV11-2 and TRBJ2-2; 11 bases line up with TRBD1. The CDR3 totals 17 residues. The germline V gene encodes CDR1 SGHAT and CDR2 FQNNGV. J lost 5 bases, V lost 5 bases, and 10 bases had no gene match. The CDR3 loop is CASSPGGTGGVTGELFF. In DNA form, the CDR3 reads TGTGCCAGCAGCCCTGGCGGGACAGGGGGTGTAACCGGGGAGCTGTTTTTT.

V usage is TRBV6-5 and J usage is TRBJ2-3; D call uncertain. The CDR3 totals 11 residues. V was cut by 5 bases and J by 5 bases, with 5 bases left in between. Germline V CDR1 and CDR2: MNHEY, SVGAGI. The CDR3 nucleotides are TGTGCCAGCAGTCAGCAAGATACGCAGTATTTT. Translation gives CASSQQDTQYF.

For the CDR3, the DNA is TGTGCCAGCAGTTACTCGGGGACAGTTAACTATGGCTACACCTTC. This translates into CASSYSGTVNYGYTF. J is TRBJ1-2 and V is TRBV6-5; the match to TRBD1 covers 7 bases. Trimming removed 0 bases from V and 1 base from J; junction bases left unmatched: 2. The V gene's germline CDR1 is MNHEY and CDR2 SVGAGI. The CDR3 consists of 15 residues.

The rearrangement joins TRBV4-3 to TRBJ2-1; no firm D call. V gave up 0 bases and J gave up 0 bases, with 9 bases separating them. The CDR3 contains 16 residues. Germline CDR1 is LGHNA and CDR2 is YSLEER. CDR3: CASSQERMGSYNEQFF. CDR3 coding DNA: TGCGCCAGCAGCCAAGAGAGGATGGGCTCCTACAATGAGCAGTTCTTC.

The genes are TRBV19 and TRBJ2-4; D is perhaps TRBD1 or TRBD2 (7 bases each). With 6 bases removed from V and 4 bases from J, the gap between germline ends came to 16 bases. This CDR3 is built from 15 residues. The germline gives CDR1 LNHDA, CDR2 SQIVND (reference sequence). In DNA form, the CDR3 reads TGTGCCAGTAGGCCCAGGGGGGGAATTAAAAACATTCAGTACTTC. Protein: CASRPRGGIKNIQYF.

This chain joins TRBV23-1 and TRBJ1-4; D is unclear. TRBV23-1 is sorted into the ORF group, with uncertain function. V was clipped by 2 bases and J by 9 bases, with 19 bases between them. This CDR3 has 16 residues. In DNA, the CDR3 is TGCGCCAGCAGTCAACTCGTCTCGGGGTTTGGTCAAAAACTGTTTTTT. It is translated as CASSQLVSGFGQKLFF.

This chain joins TRBV6-1 and TRBJ1-6, with D unclear. The V and J ends lost 0 bases and 4 bases respectively, with 16 bases between them. CDR1 MNHNS and CDR2 SASEGT come from the germline V gene. The CDR3 has 18 amino acids. The chain's CDR3 is CASSEAANRVIYNSPLHF. CDR3 nucleotide sequence: TGTGCCAGCAGTGAAGCGGCTAACCGGGTTATTTATAATTCACCCCTCCACTTT.